The 31 T cell receptor beta chains below were found in one sample sequenced in a study of blood T cells in healthy people across ages. Using a J-beta primer mix together with a sample-barcoded 5' primer, a second PCR was run for roughly 7 to 11 cycles. TCRdb reprocessed the 5' RACE reads via MiXCR and lists one record per CDR3 protein. The table lists approximately 1,100,000 distinct CDR3 sequences, 45% of them singletons, with about 19% in the top ten. Input material: blood. The origin of the receptors is a woman aged 60 to 75 in good health.

Only a few counts were recorded for this clonotype. V and J are TRBV12-3 or TRBV12-4 and TRBJ2-1; D perhaps matches TRBD1 (5 bases). V lost 0 bases, J lost 8 bases, and 11 bases lay in between. This CDR3 has 14 residues. The CDR3 nucleotides read TGTGCCAGCAGTTTAGCCCAGGGCTGGGATGAGCAGTTCTTC. Its translation is CASSLAQGWDEQFF.

The rearrangement joins TRBV20-1 to TRBJ1-4; D perhaps matches TRBD1 (5 bases). Germline CDR1 reads DFQATT; CDR2 reads SNEGSKA (reference sequence). CDR3 length: 15 residues. Trimming stripped 2 bases from V and 6 bases from J, with 16 bases between. CDR3 DNA sequence: TGCAGTGCTAGATCAGGAGCAGGGAGATATGAAAAACTGTTTTTT. This gives the protein CSARSGAGRYEKLFF.

The rearrangement uses TRBV6-5 and TRBJ2-7; no clear D. The V end was cut by 2 bases, the J end by 1 base, with 6 bases between. Germline assignment: CDR1 MNHEY and CDR2 SVGAGI. The CDR3 consists of 13 residues. CDR3 DNA sequence: TGTGCCAGCAGTTACGCCGTTTCCTACGAGCAGTACTTC. It specifies CASSYAVSYEQYF.

This clonotype has at least ten counts. This chain links TRBV20-1 with TRBJ2-7; 9 bases line up with TRBD2. The CDR3 contains 16 residues. The junction had 9 bases not matched to a gene; V was cut back by 0 bases and J by 3 bases. Germline CDR1 reads DFQATT; CDR2 reads SNEGSKA (reference sequence). This CDR3 is CSARDTALAGIYEQYF. The CDR3 DNA reads TGCAGTGCTAGAGATACGGCGCTAGCGGGGATCTACGAGCAGTACTTC.

This chain joins TRBV7-3 and TRBJ2-5, with unresolved D. Between the trimmed V and J ends, which lost 5 bases and 1 base, there was a span of 14 bases. In germline, CDR1 is SGHTA, CDR2 FQGTGA. There are 15 residues in the CDR3. The CDR3 loop is CASSLLPGPQETQYF. CDR3 DNA sequence: TGTGCCAGCAGCCTACTACCCGGACCCCAAGAGACCCAGTACTTC.

The chain employs TRBV5-1 and TRBJ2-7; D could derive from TRBD1 or TRBD2 (5 bases each). CDR1 and CDR2 (germline): SGHRS, YFSETQ. This CDR3 contains 15 residues. V lost 6 bases to trimming and J lost 3 bases, with 19 bases between them. The CDR3 bases are TGCGCCAGCACTCTAGCCGGGACGGGGCGCTACGAGCAGTACTTC. Encoded protein: CASTLAGTGRYEQYF.

This chain connects TRBV14 to TRBJ2-1; D call uncertain. The V gene lost 0 bases and the J gene lost 2 bases, with 8 bases spanning the gap. From germline, CDR1 is SGHDN and CDR2 FVKESK. CDR3 length: 15 residues. CDR3 in amino acids: CASSQDEYPYNEQFF. In DNA, the CDR3 is TGTGCCAGCAGCCAAGACGAGTACCCCTACAATGAGCAGTTCTTC.

The genes are TRBV15 and TRBJ1-2, with D unresolved. With 2 bases removed from V and 6 bases from J, the gap between germline ends came to 13 bases. Germline V gene sequence: CDR1 LNHNV, CDR2 YYDKDF (reference sequence). CDR3 size: 14 residues. In DNA form, the CDR3 reads TGTGCCACCAGCAGACCCCCCTCCGCGCATGGCTACACCTTC. Its protein is CATSRPPSAHGYTF.

Concerning this clonotype: A much larger clone lies a single base off, so this may be a read error. The J gene is TRBJ2-5, the V gene TRBV4-1; D call uncertain. The CDR3 is 14 amino acids. Germline CDR1 and CDR2: MGHRA and YSYEKL. The CDR3 loop reads CAGSLGAGLETQYF. For the CDR3, the DNA is TGCGCCGGCAGCTTAGGAGCAGGCCTGGAGACCCAGTACTTC.

In the case of this clonotype: One end of the junction fails to match germline, which may point to a read error. The V and J genes are TRBV11-1 and TRBJ2-1; TRBD1 aligns across 11 bases. Germline V gives CDR1 SGHAT, CDR2 FQDESV (reference sequence). The CDR3 runs 15 residues. CDR3: CASRRDRGDYNEQFF. DNA of the CDR3: TGCGCCAGCAGGCGGGACAGGGGGGACTACAATGAGCAGTTCTTC.

V is TRBV20-1 and J is TRBJ2-7; 13 bases are shared with TRBD2. Germline-derived CDR1 and CDR2 are DFQATT and SNEGSKA (reference sequence). CDR3 length: 16 residues. The V segment lost 1 base and the J segment 2 bases; nucleotides outside the gene matches: 5. CDR3 coding DNA: TGCAGTGCTAGAGGCCAAGGGACTAGCGGGGCCTACGAGCAGTACTTC. Translating it yields CSARGQGTSGAYEQYF.

The V gene is TRBV15, the J gene TRBJ2-3; D gene uncertain. There are 14 residues in the CDR3. Germline V gene sequence: CDR1 LNHNV, CDR2 YYDKDF (reference sequence). Trimming pared 3 bases from V and 9 bases from J, leaving 16 bases between. The CDR3 protein is CATSSPGDTGTQYF. In DNA form, the CDR3 reads TGTGCCACCAGCAGTCCCGGAGACACCGGAACGCAGTATTTT.

This clonotype was detected once. The chain recombines TRBV6-2 or TRBV6-3 with TRBJ2-1; either TRBD1 or TRBD2 may supply D (5 bases each). The CDR3 is 15 amino acids. Trimming took 0 bases from V and 13 from J, leaving 19 bases between them. The germline V gene has CDR1 MNHEY and CDR2 SVGEGT. The CDR3 DNA sequence: TGTGCCAGCAGTTACTCGAGTATGCCCCTAGGGACCCAGTTCTTC. It translates to CASSYSSMPLGTQFF.

The chain uses TRBV12-3 or TRBV12-4 and TRBJ1-2; D may be TRBD1 (5 bases). V lost 4 bases and J 4 bases, leaving 13 bases between the germline ends. The CDR3 runs 14 residues. CDR3 in amino acids: CASSSSPDSYGYTF. DNA for the CDR3: TGTGCCAGCAGTTCCAGCCCCGACAGCTATGGCTACACCTTC.

The CDR3 reads CASSPPAGVGDEQFF. CDR3 in DNA: TGTGCCAGCAGCCCCCCAGCGGGAGTGGGGGATGAGCAGTTCTTC. This sequence joins TRBV3-1 and TRBJ2-1, with 8 bases lining up with TRBD2. With 4 bases clipped from V and 8 bases from J, the junction kept 10 bases outside the gene matches. From germline, CDR1 is LGHDT and CDR2 YNNKEL (reference sequence). The CDR3 runs 15 residues.

The rearrangement uses TRBV27 and TRBJ1-5; no firm D call. Germline V gene data show CDR1 as MNHEY and CDR2 as SMNVEV (reference sequence). The CDR3 sequence is 16 residues long. V gave up 1 base and J gave up 2 bases, with 12 bases separating them. The CDR3 DNA follows: TGTGCCAGCAGTTTATACCGGGGTCCGGGCAATCAGCCCCAGCATTTT. It yields the protein CASSLYRGPGNQPQHF.

The genes are TRBV15 and TRBJ2-7, with 8 bases matching TRBD1. The CDR3 contains 14 residues. The J segment lost 3 bases and the V segment lost 2 bases, leaving 3 bases of the junction unmatched. Germline assignment: CDR1 LNHNV and CDR2 YYDKDF (reference sequence). In DNA, the CDR3 is TGTGCCACCAGCAGACAGGGACAGGTCTACGAGCAGTACTTC. Amino acids: CATSRQGQVYEQYF.

The V and J genes are TRBV29-1 and TRBJ2-7; 7 bases map to TRBD1. The CDR3 has 12 residues. In germline, CDR1 is SQVTM, CDR2 ANQGSEA. Trimming removed 7 bases from V and 2 bases from J; junction bases left unmatched: 5. The CDR3 sequence: CSGGTATYEQYF. In DNA form, the CDR3 reads TGCAGCGGTGGGACAGCCACCTACGAGCAGTACTTC.

This clonotype turned up a few times. The chain carries TRBV29-1 and TRBJ2-3; D is ambiguous. This CDR3 has 13 residues. Trimming pared 1 base from V and 4 bases from J, leaving 9 bases between. The germline V gene has CDR1 SQVTM and CDR2 ANQGSEA. This chain's CDR3 is CSVEGGRADTQYF. CDR3 in DNA: TGCAGCGTTGAAGGGGGTAGGGCAGATACGCAGTATTTT.

In this sample, this clonotype turned up a few times. The chain combines TRBV7-9 with TRBJ1-1; 8 nucleotides line up with TRBD1. V shed 5 bases, J shed 5 bases, and the junction held 7 bases outside the gene matches. The CDR3 totals 14 residues. CDR1 is SEHNR and CDR2 is FQNEAQ in the germline V gene (reference sequence). The CDR3 spells CASSATGGLTEAFF. The CDR3 nucleotides are TGTGCCAGCAGCGCTACAGGGGGTTTGACTGAAGCTTTCTTT.

This chain uses TRBV2 with TRBJ1-5; TRBD1 aligns across 7 bases. Losses at the gene ends were 7 bases for V and 1 base for J; bases not matched to a gene: 7. CDR3 size: 15 residues. Per the germline V gene, CDR1 is SNHLY and CDR2 is FYNNEI. The CDR3, as DNA: TGTGCCAGCACCCGGGACAGAGTAAGCAATCAGCCCCAGCATTTT. It specifies CASTRDRVSNQPQHF.

The sample holds a few counts of this clonotype. The rearrangement joins TRBV18 to TRBJ2-1, with TRBD2 matching over 13 bases. CDR1 is KGHSH, CDR2 LQKENI, per germline. Trimming at V came to 4 bases and at J to 5 bases, leaving 2 bases not matched to a gene. The CDR3 has 15 residues. The DNA for the CDR3 is TGTGCCAGCTCACTTACTAGCGGGAGGGACAATGAGCAGTTCTTC. Protein sequence: CASSLTSGRDNEQFF.

The chain joins TRBV10-2 to TRBJ1-5; D uncertain. Trimming stripped 3 bases from V and 6 bases from J, with 12 bases between. Germline V gene sequence: CDR1 WSHSY, CDR2 SAAADI. This CDR3 has 14 residues. For the CDR3, the DNA is TGCGCCAGCAGTGACCCGGCTAGGGCTCAGCCCCAGCATTTT. Amino acid sequence: CASSDPARAQPQHF.

The chain carries TRBV13 and TRBJ2-1; D is possibly TRBD2 (6 bases). CDR1 is PRHDT and CDR2 is FYEKMQ in the germline V gene (reference sequence). The CDR3 covers 12 residues. The V gene lost 6 bases and the J gene lost 7 bases, with 10 bases spanning the gap. CDR3 loop: CASRGGVNEQFF. DNA for the CDR3: TGTGCCAGCAGAGGAGGGGTGAATGAGCAGTTCTTC.

The rearrangement joins TRBV10-2 to TRBJ2-4; D ambiguous. Germline V CDR1 and CDR2: WSHSY, SAAADI. V lost 8 bases and J lost 5, with 13 bases in between. This CDR3 comprises 13 residues. The CDR3 DNA sequence: TGCGCCAGCGGTCGGATGCGTGAAAACATTCAGTACTTC. Translating gives CASGRMRENIQYF.

Regarding this clonotype: This likely comes from a read error, as the CDR3 has no conserved phenylalanine or tryptophan at its end. The chain combines TRBV11-2 with TRBJ2-7; 10 bases line up with TRBD2. In germline, CDR1 is SGHAT, CDR2 FQNNGV. The ends lost 5 bases at V and 0 bases at J; junction bases unmatched: 7. The CDR3 runs 16 residues. The CDR3 protein is CASSDTGTSVSYEQYI. Here the CDR3 DNA reads TGTGCCAGCAGCGATACCGGGACTAGCGTCTCCTACGAGCAGTACATC.

The rearrangement links TRBV20-1 to TRBJ2-7; D possibly corresponds to TRBD1 (6 bases). Trimming removed 2 bases from V and 6 bases from J, with 20 bases in between. CDR3 length: 15 residues. Germline CDR1 is DFQATT and CDR2 is SNEGSKA (reference sequence). CDR3 sequence reads: CSARSRQDNFIEQYF. The CDR3 bases are TGCAGTGCTAGATCCCGACAGGACAACTTCATCGAGCAGTACTTC.

The rearrangement uses TRBV12-3 or TRBV12-4 and TRBJ1-5; TRBD1 matches 7 bases. The CDR3 loop spans 16 amino acids. V was clipped by 2 bases and J by 2 bases; unmatched bases: 6. CDR3 protein: CASSLQGERGNQPQHF. CDR3 bases: TGTGCCAGCAGTTTACAGGGGGAAAGGGGCAATCAGCCCCAGCATTTT.

The V gene is TRBV4-1, the J gene TRBJ2-3, with D perhaps being TRBD1 or TRBD2 (5 bases each). This CDR3 comprises 19 residues. V gave up 1 base and J gave up 2 bases, with 22 bases separating them. Germline assignment: CDR1 MGHRA and CDR2 YSYEKL. The CDR3 spells CASSQAPLDSRGATDTQYF. CDR3 nucleotides: TGCGCCAGCAGCCAAGCTCCCCTCGACTCGAGAGGGGCCACAGATACGCAGTATTTT.

The chain links TRBV20-1 to TRBJ2-7; 11 bases are shared with TRBD1. From germline, CDR1 is DFQATT and CDR2 SNEGSKA (reference sequence). This CDR3 has 15 amino acids. Trimming at V came to 4 bases and at J to 7 bases, leaving 12 bases not matched to a gene. CDR3 bases: TGCAGTGCTACTAGGACCGGGACAGGGGGGAGGGAGCAGTACTTC. It translates to CSATRTGTGGREQYF.

This clonotype was counted a few times. The rearrangement uses TRBV7-2 and TRBJ2-7; 10 nucleotides line up with TRBD1. The V gene end was trimmed by 5 bases and the J gene end by 0 bases; junction bases not matched to a gene: 4. In germline, CDR1 is SGHTA, CDR2 FQGNSA. The CDR3 is 15 residues long. CDR3 in DNA: TGTGCCAGCAGCGAGGGACAGGGGATCTCCTACGAGCAGTACTTC. It encodes CASSEGQGISYEQYF.